The entry that follows covers one T cell receptor (beta chain) sequence. Looked up from germline, CDR1 is MNHGY and CDR2 is SAAAGT. V was clipped by 4 bases and J by 3 bases, with 13 bases between them. This CDR3 comprises 14 residues. In the original workflow: How many nucleated cells were present was estimated from reference gene primer amplification. TCRdb keeps only in-frame clones here, not all; method: immunoSEQ multiplex PCR. The V and J calls and clone size come from that table; D and trimming were worked out from the DNA. The data show 90,000 to 110,000 clones, around 80% seen once. This specimen belongs to a study of blood T cell repertoires in COVID-19. As for the study in general: Acute and convalescent COVID-19 specimens originated in the United States, Italy and Spain.

Sample: peripheral blood. This sequence was found in a woman older than 75 with active or convalescent COVID-19. The J gene is TRBJ2-7, the V gene TRBV6-8; D might be TRBD1 (5 bases). CDR3 residues: CASSSPRADYEQYF. The CDR3 DNA reads TGTGCCAGCAGTTCCCCCAGGGCCGACTACGAGCAGTACTTC.